A single sample gave rise to the 14 T cell receptor beta chains below, sequenced in a study of blood T cells in healthy people across ages. PCR was performed a second time for about 7 to 12 cycles using a sample-barcoded 5' primer and a J-beta primer mix. In TCRdb, the 5' RACE reads were re-called with MiXCR into one record per CDR3 protein. The profile shows over 950,000 distinct CDR3 sequences, around two fifths of them singletons. Source material: blood. Receptor source: a man younger than 30 in good health.

There are a few counts of this clonotype. V and J are TRBV7-8 and TRBJ2-2; D is unresolved. Germline-derived CDR1 and CDR2 are SGHVS and FQNEAQ. The CDR3 is 17 residues long. The germline V and J ends were trimmed by 5 bases and 2 bases, with 18 bases remaining between them. This CDR3 is CASSRQSSAVNTGELFF. The CDR3 coding sequence is TGTGCCAGCAGCCGCCAAAGCAGCGCTGTTAACACCGGGGAGCTGTTTTTT.

V and J are TRBV18 and TRBJ2-7; D gene ambiguous. There are 11 residues in the CDR3. The germline V gene encodes CDR1 KGHSH and CDR2 LQKENI. Trimming took 2 bases from V and 8 from J, leaving 7 bases between them. The CDR3 nucleotides are TGTGCCAGCTCACCAGACAATAAGCAGTACTTC. It codes for CASSPDNKQYF.

To note about this clonotype: One base away lies a much larger clone, so this may be a sequencing read error. The chain has TRBV20-1 and TRBJ2-5; D might be TRBD2 (5 bases). The CDR3 has 11 residues. Trimming pared 2 bases from V and 11 bases from J, leaving 12 bases between. Germline loops: CDR1 DFQATT, CDR2 SNEGSKA (reference sequence). CDR3 region: CSARRDDEQYF. CDR3 coding DNA: TGCAGTGCTAGACGGGATGATGAGCAGTACTTC.

This clonotype has more than one count but fewer than ten. The chain joins TRBV11-2 to TRBJ2-3; TRBD1 matches 7 bases. The trim removed 5 bases at V and 6 bases at J, leaving 8 bases unmatched. The CDR3 has 14 amino acids. Germline CDR1 and CDR2: SGHAT and FQNNGV. For the CDR3, the DNA is TGTGCCAGCAGCCCCGGGGACAGTCACGATACGCAGTATTTT. It yields the protein CASSPGDSHDTQYF.

A few counts support this clonotype. V is TRBV6-6 and J is TRBJ2-2, with 7 bases fitting TRBD2. Germline-derived CDR1 and CDR2 are MNHNY and SVGAGI (reference sequence). The CDR3 extends over 14 amino acids. The trim removed 6 bases at V and 5 bases at J, leaving 6 bases unmatched. CDR3 bases: TGTGCCAGCAGATCGCGCGGGGGAACCGGGGAGCTGTTTTTT. Amino acid sequence: CASRSRGGTGELFF.

Turning to this clonotype: A much larger clone lies one base from this, so it may be a read error. The genes are TRBV12-3 or TRBV12-4 and TRBJ2-3; D uncertain. The CDR3 is 12 residues long. V gave up 6 bases and J gave up 4 bases, with 8 bases separating them. The CDR3 DNA reads as TGTGCCAGCAGATTGCTCCCAGATACGCAGTATTTT. Protein sequence: CASRLLPDTQYF.

The chain recombines TRBV29-1 with TRBJ1-1; tentatively, D is TRBD1 (5 bases). The CDR3 is 13 amino acids. In germline, CDR1 is SQVTM, CDR2 ANQGSEA. The CDR3 DNA reads TGCAGTGGCCAAGGGGCAGGGAACACTGAAGCTTTCTTT. It specifies CSGQGAGNTEAFF.

The rearrangement links TRBV6-5 to TRBJ1-6, with no clear D. V was clipped by 2 bases and J by 0 bases, with 14 bases between them. Per the germline V gene, CDR1 is MNHEY and CDR2 is SVGAGI. The CDR3 has 18 amino acids. The CDR3 region has the DNA TGTGCCAGCAGTTACGATGGCAGGCCTAGCTCCTATAATTCACCCCTCCACTTT. Protein product: CASSYDGRPSSYNSPLHF.

The chain joins TRBV9 to TRBJ2-1; 8 bases map to TRBD2. Trimming cost V 1 base and J 3 bases; bases outside gene matches: 18. The CDR3 length is 20 residues. Germline V CDR1 and CDR2: SGDLS, YYNGEE. In DNA form, the CDR3 reads TGTGCCAGCAGCGTACCAGCGGGGGAACCGAATCCACCAAACTACAATGAGCAGTTCTTC. Amino acids: CASSVPAGEPNPPNYNEQFF.

The J gene is TRBJ1-1, the V gene TRBV4-1; 8 bases are a match to TRBD1. This CDR3 is 14 amino acids long. The germline CDR1 and CDR2 sequences are MGHRA and YSYEKL. V shed 1 base and J 6 bases; nucleotides not matched to a gene: 4. Here the CDR3 reads CASSQGQGWAEAFF. The DNA of the CDR3 is TGCGCCAGCAGCCAAGGACAGGGGTGGGCTGAAGCTTTCTTT.

A remark on this clonotype: This may stem from a read error, because a much larger clone lies one nucleotide away. V gene TRBV6-2 or TRBV6-3 combines with J gene TRBJ2-7; tentatively, D is TRBD1 or TRBD2 (5 bases each). There are 15 residues in the CDR3. CDR1 MNHEY and CDR2 SVGEGT come from the germline V gene. The V end was cut by 5 bases, the J end by 8 bases, with 22 bases between. CDR3 in amino acids: CASSLGTLQGDKQYF. CDR3 bases: TGTGCCAGCAGTCTTGGGACCCTCCAAGGTGACAAGCAGTACTTC.

The rearrangement uses TRBV10-2 and TRBJ2-3, with a possible D match to TRBD2 (5 bases). Trimming shortened V by 0 bases and J by 6 bases, and 10 bases separated the two germline ends. From germline, CDR1 is WSHSY and CDR2 SAAADI. CDR3 size: 14 residues. DNA of the CDR3: TGCGCCAGCAGTGAGTCGAGGAGGTGGGATACGCAGTATTTT. Encoded protein: CASSESRRWDTQYF.

CDR3 in amino acids: CASSLDDRGSPLHF. CDR3 sequence (DNA): TGTGCCAGCAGCTTAGACGACAGGGGTTCACCCCTCCACTTT. The V call is TRBV7-9, the J call TRBJ1-6; 8 bases are a match to TRBD1. Germline V gene data show CDR1 as SEHNR and CDR2 as FQNEAQ (reference sequence). The CDR3 runs to 14 residues. Germline trimming cut 1 base from V and 9 bases from J; bases unmatched to any gene: 2.

CDR3 in amino acids: CASNRLAGVQETQYF. The CDR3 coding sequence is TGCGCCAGCAACCGACTAGCGGGGGTCCAAGAGACCCAGTACTTC. This chain joins TRBV5-1 and TRBJ2-5; TRBD2 matches at 12 bases. The CDR3 consists of 15 residues. The V segment lost 6 bases and the J segment 1 base; nucleotides outside the gene matches: 4. CDR1 is SGHRS and CDR2 is YFSETQ in the germline V gene.